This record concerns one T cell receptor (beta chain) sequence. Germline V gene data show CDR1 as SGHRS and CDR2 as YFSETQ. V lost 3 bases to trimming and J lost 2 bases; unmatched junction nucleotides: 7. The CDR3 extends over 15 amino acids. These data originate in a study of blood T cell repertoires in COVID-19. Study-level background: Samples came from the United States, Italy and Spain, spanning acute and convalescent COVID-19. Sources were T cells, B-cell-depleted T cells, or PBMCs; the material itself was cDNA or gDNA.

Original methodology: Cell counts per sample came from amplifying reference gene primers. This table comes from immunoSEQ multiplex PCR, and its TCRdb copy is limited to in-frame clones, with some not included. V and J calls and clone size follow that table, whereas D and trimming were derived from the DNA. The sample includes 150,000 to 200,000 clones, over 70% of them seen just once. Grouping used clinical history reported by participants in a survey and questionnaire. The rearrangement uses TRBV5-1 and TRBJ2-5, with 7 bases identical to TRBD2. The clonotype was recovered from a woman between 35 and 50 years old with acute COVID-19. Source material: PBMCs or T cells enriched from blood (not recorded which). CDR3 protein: CASSSGLGPQETQYF. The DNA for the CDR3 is TGCGCCAGCAGCTCCGGACTAGGTCCACAAGAGACCCAGTACTTC.